This paragraph covers one T cell receptor beta chain sequence. No antigen is known for it. Libraries were prepared by immunoSEQ multiplex PCR; TCRdb keeps only in-frame clonotypes and omits some of them. Seen here are some 120,000 clones, around four fifths observed once, and the top ten hold approximately 2%. The data derive from a study of radiation and T cells in renal cell carcinoma. As for the study in general: Nephrectomy followed 15 Gy stereotactic body radiation by 4 weeks. General observations from the study: Top tumor clonotypes rose in blood 2 weeks post-radiation, then contracted. Baseline intratumoral clonotype presence is unknown without pretreatment biopsies.

Time point meaning: blood 2 weeks post-SBRT. Described treatment: 15 Gy SBRT to primary tumor, nephrectomy 4 weeks later. In germline, CDR1 is SGHNT, CDR2 YENEEA. Trimming took 4 bases from V and 5 from J; bases not matched to a gene: 1. CDR3 size: 12 residues. This clonotype originated in a woman in her sixties with renal cell carcinoma. This chain joins TRBV11-3 and TRBJ2-7; 8 positions match TRBD1. The material was blood, obtained from a patient whose treatment included radiotherapy and nephrectomy. This CDR3 reads CASSWGQDEQYF. CDR3 nucleotide sequence: TGTGCCAGCAGCTGGGGACAGGACGAGCAGTACTTC. Looking up the rest from reference TRBV11-3 and TRBJ2-7 gives the full variable domain: EAGVVQSPRYKIIEKKQPVAFWCNPISGHNTLYWYLQNLGQGPELLIRYENEEAVDDSQLPKDRFSAERLKGVDSTLKIQPAELGDSAVYLCASSWGQDEQYFGPGTRLTVT.